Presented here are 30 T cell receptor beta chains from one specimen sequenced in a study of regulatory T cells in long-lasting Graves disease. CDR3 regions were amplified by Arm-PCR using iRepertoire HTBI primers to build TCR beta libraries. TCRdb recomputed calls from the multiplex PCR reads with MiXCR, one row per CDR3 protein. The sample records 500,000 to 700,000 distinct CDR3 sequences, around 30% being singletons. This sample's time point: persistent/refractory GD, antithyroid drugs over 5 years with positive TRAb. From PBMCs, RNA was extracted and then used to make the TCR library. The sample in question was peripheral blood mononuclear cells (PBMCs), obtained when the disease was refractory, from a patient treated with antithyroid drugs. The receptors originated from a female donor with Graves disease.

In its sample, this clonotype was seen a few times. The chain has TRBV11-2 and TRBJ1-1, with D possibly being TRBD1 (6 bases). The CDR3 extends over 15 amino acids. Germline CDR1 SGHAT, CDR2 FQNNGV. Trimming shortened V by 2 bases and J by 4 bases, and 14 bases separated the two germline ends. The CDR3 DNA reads TGTGCCAGCAGCTTAAACACAGGGTGGATCACTGAAGCTTTCTTT. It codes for CASSLNTGWITEAFF.

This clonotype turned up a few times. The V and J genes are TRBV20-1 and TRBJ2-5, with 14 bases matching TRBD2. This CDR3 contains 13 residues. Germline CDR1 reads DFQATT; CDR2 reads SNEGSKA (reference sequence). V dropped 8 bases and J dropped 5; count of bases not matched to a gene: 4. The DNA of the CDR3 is TGCAGTCGACTAGCGGGAGGGAGGGAGACCCAGTACTTC. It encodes CSRLAGGRETQYF.

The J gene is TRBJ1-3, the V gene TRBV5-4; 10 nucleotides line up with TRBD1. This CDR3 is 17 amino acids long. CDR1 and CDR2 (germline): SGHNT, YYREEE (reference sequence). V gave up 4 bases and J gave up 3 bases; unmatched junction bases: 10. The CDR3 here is CASSPRPDRGNGNTIYF. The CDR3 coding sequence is TGTGCCAGCAGCCCCCGCCCGGACAGGGGGAATGGAAACACCATATATTTT.

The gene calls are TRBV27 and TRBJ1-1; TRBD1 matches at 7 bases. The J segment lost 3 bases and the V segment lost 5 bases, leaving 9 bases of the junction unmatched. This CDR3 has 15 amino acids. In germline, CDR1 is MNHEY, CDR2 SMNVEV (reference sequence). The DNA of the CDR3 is TGTGCCAGCAGTCCGCACAGGGGTGAAGACACTGAAGCTTTCTTT. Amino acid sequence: CASSPHRGEDTEAFF.

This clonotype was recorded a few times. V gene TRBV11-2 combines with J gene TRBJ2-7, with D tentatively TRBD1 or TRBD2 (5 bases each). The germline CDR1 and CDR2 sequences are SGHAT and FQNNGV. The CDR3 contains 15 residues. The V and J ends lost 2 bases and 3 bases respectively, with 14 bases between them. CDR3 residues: CASSLNGGVFYEQYF. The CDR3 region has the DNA TGTGCCAGCAGCTTAAATGGGGGTGTTTTCTACGAGCAGTACTTC.

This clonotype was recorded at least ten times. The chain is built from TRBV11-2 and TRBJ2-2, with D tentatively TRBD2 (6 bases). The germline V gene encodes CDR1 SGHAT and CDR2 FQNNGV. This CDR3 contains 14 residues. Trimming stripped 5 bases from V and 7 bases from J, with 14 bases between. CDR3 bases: TGTGCCAGCAGCCGCCGGGGGACCGGCGGGGAGCTGTTTTTT. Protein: CASSRRGTGGELFF.

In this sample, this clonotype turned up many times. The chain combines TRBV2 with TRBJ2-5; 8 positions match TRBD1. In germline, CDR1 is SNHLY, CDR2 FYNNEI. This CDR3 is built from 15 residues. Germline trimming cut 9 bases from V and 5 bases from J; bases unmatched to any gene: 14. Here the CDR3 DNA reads TGTGCCAGACTCGGCCAGGGGGCAAGGGGGGAGACCCAGTACTTC. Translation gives CARLGQGARGETQYF. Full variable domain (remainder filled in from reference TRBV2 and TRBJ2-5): EPEVTQTPSHQVTQMGQEVILRCVPISNHLYFYWYRQILGQKVEFLVSFYNNEISEKSEIFDDQFSVERPDGSNFTLKIRSTKLEDSAMYFCARLGQGARGETQYFGPGTRLLVL.

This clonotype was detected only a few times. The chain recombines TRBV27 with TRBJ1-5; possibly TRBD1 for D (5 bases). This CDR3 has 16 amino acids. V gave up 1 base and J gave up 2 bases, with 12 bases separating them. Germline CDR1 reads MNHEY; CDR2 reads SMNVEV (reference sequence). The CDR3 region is CASSLLSGTGNQPQHF. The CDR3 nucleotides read TGTGCCAGCAGTTTATTGTCCGGGACTGGCAATCAGCCCCAGCATTTT.

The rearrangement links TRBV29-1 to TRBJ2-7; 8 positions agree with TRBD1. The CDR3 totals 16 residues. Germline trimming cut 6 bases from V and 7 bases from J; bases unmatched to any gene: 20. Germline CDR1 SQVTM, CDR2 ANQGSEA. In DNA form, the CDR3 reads TGCAGCGTACAAGCCCGAGGCGGCAGGGGGCTAGGTGAGCAGTACTTC. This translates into CSVQARGGRGLGEQYF.

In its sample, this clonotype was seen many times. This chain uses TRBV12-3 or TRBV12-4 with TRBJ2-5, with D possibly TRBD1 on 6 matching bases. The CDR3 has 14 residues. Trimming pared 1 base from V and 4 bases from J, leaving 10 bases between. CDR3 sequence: CASSLVATGETQYF. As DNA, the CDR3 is TGTGCCAGCAGTTTAGTAGCGACAGGAGAGACCCAGTACTTC.

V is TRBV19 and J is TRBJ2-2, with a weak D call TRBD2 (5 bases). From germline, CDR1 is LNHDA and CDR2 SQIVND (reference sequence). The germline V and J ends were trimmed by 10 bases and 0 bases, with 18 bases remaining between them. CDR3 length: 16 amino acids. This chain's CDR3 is CATTHGLFPNTGELFF. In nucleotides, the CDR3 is TGTGCCACCACTCATGGACTCTTCCCGAACACCGGGGAGCTGTTTTTT. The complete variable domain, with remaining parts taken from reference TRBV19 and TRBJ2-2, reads DGGITQSPKYLFRKEGQNVTLSCEQNLNHDAMYWYRQDPGQGLRLIYYSQIVNDFQKGDIAEGYSVSREKKESFPLTVTSAQKNPTAFYLCATTHGLFPNTGELFFGEGSRLTVL.

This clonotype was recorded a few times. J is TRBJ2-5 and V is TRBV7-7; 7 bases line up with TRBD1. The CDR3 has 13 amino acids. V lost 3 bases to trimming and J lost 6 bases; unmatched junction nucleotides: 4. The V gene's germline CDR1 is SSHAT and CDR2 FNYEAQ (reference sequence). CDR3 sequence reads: CASSLGQSKTQYF. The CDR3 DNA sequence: TGTGCCAGCAGCTTGGGACAGTCGAAGACCCAGTACTTC.

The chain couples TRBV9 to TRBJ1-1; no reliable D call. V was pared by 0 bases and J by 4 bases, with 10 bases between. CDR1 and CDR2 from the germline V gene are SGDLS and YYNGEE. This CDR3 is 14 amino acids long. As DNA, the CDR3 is TGTGCCAGCAGCGTAGGAGTCGGCCTCACTGAAGCTTTCTTT. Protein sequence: CASSVGVGLTEAFF.

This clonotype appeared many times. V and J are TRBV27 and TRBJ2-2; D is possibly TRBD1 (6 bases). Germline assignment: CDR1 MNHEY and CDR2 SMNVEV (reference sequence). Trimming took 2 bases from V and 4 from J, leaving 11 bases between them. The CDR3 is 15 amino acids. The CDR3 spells CASSLNRVITGELFF. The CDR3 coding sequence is TGTGCCAGCAGTTTAAACAGGGTAATCACCGGGGAGCTGTTTTTT.

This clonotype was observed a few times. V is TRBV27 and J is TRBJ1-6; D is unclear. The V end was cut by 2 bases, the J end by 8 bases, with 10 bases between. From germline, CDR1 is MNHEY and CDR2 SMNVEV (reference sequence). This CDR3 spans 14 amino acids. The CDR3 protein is CASSLRQAYSPLHF. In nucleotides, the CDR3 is TGTGCCAGCAGTTTACGGCAGGCCTATTCACCCCTCCACTTT.

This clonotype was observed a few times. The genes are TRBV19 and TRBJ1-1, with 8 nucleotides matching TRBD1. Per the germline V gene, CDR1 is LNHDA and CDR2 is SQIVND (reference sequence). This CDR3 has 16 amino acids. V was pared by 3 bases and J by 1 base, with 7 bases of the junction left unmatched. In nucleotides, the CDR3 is TGTGCCAGTAGTATTCCTATGACAGGGGCGAACACTGAAGCTTTCTTT. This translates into CASSIPMTGANTEAFF. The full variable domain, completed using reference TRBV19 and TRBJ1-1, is DGGITQSPKYLFRKEGQNVTLSCEQNLNHDAMYWYRQDPGQGLRLIYYSQIVNDFQKGDIAEGYSVSREKKESFPLTVTSAQKNPTAFYLCASSIPMTGANTEAFFGQGTRLTVV.

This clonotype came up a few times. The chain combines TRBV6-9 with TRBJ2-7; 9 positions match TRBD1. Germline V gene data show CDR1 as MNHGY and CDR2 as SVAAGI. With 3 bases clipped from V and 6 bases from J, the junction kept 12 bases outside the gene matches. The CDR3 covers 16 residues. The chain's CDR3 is CASSYAKRTGDTEQYF. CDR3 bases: TGTGCCAGCAGTTACGCAAAACGGACAGGGGATACCGAGCAGTACTTC.

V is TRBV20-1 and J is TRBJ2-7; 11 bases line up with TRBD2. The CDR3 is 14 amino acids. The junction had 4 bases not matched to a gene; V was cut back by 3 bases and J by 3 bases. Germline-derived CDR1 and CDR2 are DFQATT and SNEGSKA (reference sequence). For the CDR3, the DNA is TGCAGTGCTAGGGGACTAGCGGAAATCTACGAGCAGTACTTC. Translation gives CSARGLAEIYEQYF.

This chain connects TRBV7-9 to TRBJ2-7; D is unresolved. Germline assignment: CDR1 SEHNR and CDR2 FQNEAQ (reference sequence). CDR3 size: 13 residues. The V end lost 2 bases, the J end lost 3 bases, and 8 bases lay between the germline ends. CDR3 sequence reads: CASSLHVLYEQYF. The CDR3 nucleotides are TGTGCCAGCAGCTTACATGTGCTCTACGAGCAGTACTTC. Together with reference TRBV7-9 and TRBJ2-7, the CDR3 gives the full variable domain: DTGVSQNPRHKITKRGQNVTFRCDPISEHNRLYWYRQTLGQGPEFLTYFQNEAQLEKSRLLSDRFSAERPKGSFSTLEIQRTEQGDSAMYLCASSLHVLYEQYFGPGTRLTVT.

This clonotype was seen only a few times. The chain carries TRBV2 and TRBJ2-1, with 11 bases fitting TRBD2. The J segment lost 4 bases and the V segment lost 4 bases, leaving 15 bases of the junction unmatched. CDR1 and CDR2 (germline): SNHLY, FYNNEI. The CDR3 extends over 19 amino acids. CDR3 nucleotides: TGTGCCAGCAGTGCACTCCCGACTAGCGGGATGACGTGGTACAATGAGCAGTTCTTC. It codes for CASSALPTSGMTWYNEQFF.

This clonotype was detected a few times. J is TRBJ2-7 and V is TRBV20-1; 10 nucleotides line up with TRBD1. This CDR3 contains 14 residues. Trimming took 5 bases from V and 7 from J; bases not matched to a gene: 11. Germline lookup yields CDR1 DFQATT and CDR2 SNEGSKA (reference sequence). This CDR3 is CSAPDRGKGREQYF. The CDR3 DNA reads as TGCAGTGCTCCGGACAGGGGGAAAGGTCGGGAGCAGTACTTC.

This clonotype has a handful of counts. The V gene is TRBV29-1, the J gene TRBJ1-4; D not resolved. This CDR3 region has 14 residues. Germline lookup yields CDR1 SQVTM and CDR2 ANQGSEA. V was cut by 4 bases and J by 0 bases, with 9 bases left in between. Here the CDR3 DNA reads TGCAGCGTTGCGACGTGGGCAACTAATGAAAAACTGTTTTTT. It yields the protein CSVATWATNEKLFF.

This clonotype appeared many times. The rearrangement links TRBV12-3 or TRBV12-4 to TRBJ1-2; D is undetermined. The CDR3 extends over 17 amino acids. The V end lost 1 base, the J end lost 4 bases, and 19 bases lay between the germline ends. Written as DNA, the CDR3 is TGTGCCAGCAGTTTAGAGATCGGTCCAATTCGGAGCTATGGCTACACCTTC. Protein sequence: CASSLEIGPIRSYGYTF.

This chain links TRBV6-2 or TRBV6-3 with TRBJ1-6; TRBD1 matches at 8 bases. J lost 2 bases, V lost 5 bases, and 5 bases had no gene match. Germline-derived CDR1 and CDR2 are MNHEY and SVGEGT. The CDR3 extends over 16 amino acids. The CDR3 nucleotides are TGTGCCAGCAGTCGGACAGGGTCCCCCTATAATTCACCCCTCCACTTT. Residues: CASSRTGSPYNSPLHF.

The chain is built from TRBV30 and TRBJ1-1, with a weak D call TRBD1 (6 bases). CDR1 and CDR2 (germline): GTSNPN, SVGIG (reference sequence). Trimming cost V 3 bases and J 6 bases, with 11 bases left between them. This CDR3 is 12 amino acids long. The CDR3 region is CAWSTGRPEAFF. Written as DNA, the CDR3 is TGTGCCTGGAGCACAGGGCGCCCTGAAGCTTTCTTT.

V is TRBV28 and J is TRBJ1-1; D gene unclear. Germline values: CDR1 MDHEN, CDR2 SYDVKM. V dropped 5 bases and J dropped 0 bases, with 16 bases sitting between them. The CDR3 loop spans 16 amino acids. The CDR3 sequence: CASSPRTGHMNTEAFF. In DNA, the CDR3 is TGTGCCAGCAGTCCGCGGACGGGCCATATGAACACTGAAGCTTTCTTT.

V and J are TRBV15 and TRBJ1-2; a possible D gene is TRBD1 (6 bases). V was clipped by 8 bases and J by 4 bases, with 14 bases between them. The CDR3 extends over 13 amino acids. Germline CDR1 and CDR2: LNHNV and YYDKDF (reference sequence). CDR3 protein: CATRHRDTYGYTF. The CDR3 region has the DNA TGTGCCACCCGCCACAGGGATACCTATGGCTACACCTTC.

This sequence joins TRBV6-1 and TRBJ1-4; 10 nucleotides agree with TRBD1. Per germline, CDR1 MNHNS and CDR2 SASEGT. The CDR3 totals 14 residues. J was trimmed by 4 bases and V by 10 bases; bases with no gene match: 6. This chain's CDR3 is CAIRQGAHNEKLFF. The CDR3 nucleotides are TGTGCCATTAGACAGGGGGCCCATAATGAAAAACTGTTTTTT.

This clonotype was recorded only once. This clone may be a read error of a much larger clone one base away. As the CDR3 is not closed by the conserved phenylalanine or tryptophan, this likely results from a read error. In nucleotides, the CDR3 is TGTGCCAGCAGTTCGGACCCCAGGCGGGGCTACACCCTC. It yields the protein CASSSDPRRGYTL. The rearrangement links TRBV28 to TRBJ1-2; D unclear. CDR3 length: 13 residues. V was shortened by 4 bases and J by 8 bases, with 14 bases between the two germline ends. Germline values: CDR1 MDHEN, CDR2 SYDVKM.

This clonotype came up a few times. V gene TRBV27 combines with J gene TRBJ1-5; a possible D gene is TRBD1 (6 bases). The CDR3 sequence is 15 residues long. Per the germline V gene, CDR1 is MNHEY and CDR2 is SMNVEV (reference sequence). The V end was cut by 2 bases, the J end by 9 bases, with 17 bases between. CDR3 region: CASSLMGALDLPQHF. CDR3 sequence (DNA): TGTGCCAGCAGTTTAATGGGGGCTTTAGACCTGCCCCAGCATTTT.